What follows describes a single TCR beta chain. The record originates from a study of patients and donors after allogeneic stem cell transplantation. V dropped 6 bases and J dropped 8 bases, with 10 bases sitting between them. The CDR3 runs 12 residues. Per germline, CDR1 SGHTA and CDR2 FQGNSA. From the RT-PCR reads, TCRdb called clonotypes with MiXCR, one entry per CDR3 protein. The sample yields 920,000 or so distinct CDR3 sequences, over 15% seen once. The specimen was blood, either unsorted or a sorted T cell fraction (not recorded which). The rearrangement joins TRBV7-2 to TRBJ1-4; TRBD1 might be the D (6 bases). The clonotype was recovered from a human donor who was either an allogeneic HSCT recipient or a stem cell or donor lymphocyte infusion donor (not recorded which). It is not recorded whose cells these are; they may come from a transplant donor. This chain's CDR3 is CASSQRGEKLFF. DNA for the CDR3: TGTGCCAGCAGTCAAAGGGGGGAAAAACTGTTTTTT. The whole variable domain, filled in from reference TRBV7-2 and TRBJ1-4, reads GAGVSQSPSNKVTEKGKDVELRCDPISGHTALYWYRQSLGQGLEFLIYFQGNSAPDKSGLPSDRFSAERTGGSVSTLTIQRTQQEDSAVYLCASSQRGEKLFFGSGTQLSVL.